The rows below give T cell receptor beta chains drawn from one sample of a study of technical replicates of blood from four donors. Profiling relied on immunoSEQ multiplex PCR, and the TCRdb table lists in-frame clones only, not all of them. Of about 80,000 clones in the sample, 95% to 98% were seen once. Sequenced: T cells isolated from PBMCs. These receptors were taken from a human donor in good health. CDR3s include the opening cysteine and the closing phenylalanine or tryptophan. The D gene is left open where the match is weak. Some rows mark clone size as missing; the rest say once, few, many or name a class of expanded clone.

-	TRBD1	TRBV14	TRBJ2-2	CASSLRTGGTTGELFF	TGTGCCAGCAGCCTACGGACAGGGGGCACCACCGGGGAGCTGTTTTTT
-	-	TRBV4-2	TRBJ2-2	CASSPSGHLSANTGELFF	TGTGCCAGCAGCCCATCGGGACACCTGTCCGCGAACACCGGGGAGCTGTTTTTT
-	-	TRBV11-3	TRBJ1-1	CASSLAPDTEAFF	TGTGCCAGCAGCTTAGCCCCAGACACTGAAGCTTTCTTT
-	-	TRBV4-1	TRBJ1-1	CASSQDSGFGTEAFF	TGCGCCAGCAGCCAAGATTCGGGGTTCGGCACTGAAGCTTTCTTT
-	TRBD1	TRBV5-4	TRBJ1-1	CASGESKRGRLPTEAFF	TGTGCCAGCGGCGAGTCCAAGAGGGGGCGCCTGCCCACTGAAGCTTTCTTT
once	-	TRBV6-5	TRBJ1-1	CASSYSINFAAFF	TGTGCCAGCAGTTACTCGATTAACTTTGCAGCTTTCTTT
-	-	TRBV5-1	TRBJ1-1	CASSSSTGSMNTEAFF	TGCGCCAGCAGCTCATCGACAGGAAGCATGAACACTGAAGCTTTCTTT
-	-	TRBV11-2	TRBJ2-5	CASSLARGFEAVTQETQYF	TGTGCCAGCAGCTTAGCCCGTGGATTCGAAGCGGTTACCCAAGAGACCCAGTACTTC
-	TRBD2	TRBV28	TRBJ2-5	CASSLSAGVAETQYF	TGTGCCAGCAGCTTATCGGCGGGAGTAGCCGAGACCCAGTACTTC
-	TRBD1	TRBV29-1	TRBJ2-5	CSVTRGPETQYF	TGCAGCGTGACCAGGGGGCCAGAGACCCAGTACTTC
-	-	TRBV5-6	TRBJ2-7	CASSSTRDISYEQYF	TGTGCCAGCAGCTCCACCCGGGACATCTCCTACGAGCAGTACTTC
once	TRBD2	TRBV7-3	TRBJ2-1	CASSSVPGTTGEQFF	TGTGCCAGCAGCTCGGTCCCCGGGACTACGGGTGAGCAGTTCTTC
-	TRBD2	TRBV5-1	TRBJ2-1	CASSLGLAGWINEQFF	TGCGCCAGCAGCTTGGGACTAGCGGGGTGGATAAATGAGCAGTTCTTC
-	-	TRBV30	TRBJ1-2	CAWSVRGYLGYGYTF	TGTGCCTGGAGTGTACGAGGGTACTTAGGGTATGGCTACACCTTC
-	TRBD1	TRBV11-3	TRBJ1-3	CASSSRDRGNTIYF	TGTGCCAGCAGCTCAAGGGACAGAGGAAACACCATATATTTT
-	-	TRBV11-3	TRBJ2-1	CASSLWGSDNEQFF	TGTGCCAGCAGCCTCTGGGGTAGCGACAATGAGCAGTTCTTC
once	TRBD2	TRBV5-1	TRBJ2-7	CASSLGLAGGNPFYEQYF	TGCGCCAGCAGCCTGGGACTAGCGGGGGGCAACCCCTTTTACGAGCAGTACTTC
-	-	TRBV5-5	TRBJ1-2	CASSLTTRIQSYYGYTF	TGTGCCAGCAGCCTGACCACCAGGATACAGTCCTACTATGGCTACACCTTC
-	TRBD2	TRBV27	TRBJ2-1	CASSSPSSGGAGEQFF	TGTGCCAGCAGTTCCCCAAGTAGCGGGGGGGCAGGGGAGCAGTTCTTC
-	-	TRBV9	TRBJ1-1	CASSPWAGATGNTEAFF	TGTGCCAGCAGCCCATGGGCAGGGGCGACGGGGAACACTGAAGCTTTCTTT
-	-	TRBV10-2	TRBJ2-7	CASRRPGYYEQYF	TGCGCCAGCAGAAGGCCAGGGTACTACGAGCAGTACTTC
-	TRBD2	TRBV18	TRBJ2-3	CASSPPAGVGDTQYF	TGTGCCAGCTCACCACCAGCGGGAGTGGGAGATACGCAGTATTTT
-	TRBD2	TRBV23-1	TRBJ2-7	CASRRLAGTSLWEQYF	TGCGCCAGCCGGCGTCTTGCCGGGACTAGCCTTTGGGAGCAGTACTTC
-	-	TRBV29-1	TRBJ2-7	CSVQTQPYSYEQYF	TGCAGCGTTCAGACACAACCCTACTCCTACGAGCAGTACTTC
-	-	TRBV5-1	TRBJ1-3	CASSLGSAGSGNTIYF	TGCGCCAGCAGCTTGGGTTCGGCAGGGTCTGGAAACACCATATATTTT
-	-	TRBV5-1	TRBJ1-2	CASSLGQGLLGLTF	TGCGCCAGCAGCTTGGGGCAGGGGCTTTTGGGATTGACCTTC
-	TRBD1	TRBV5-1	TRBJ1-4	CASSPDRDSEKLFF	TGCGCCAGCAGCCCCGACCGGGACAGTGAAAAACTGTTTTTT
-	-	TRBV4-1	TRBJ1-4	CASSQDGTGFLGNEKLFF	TGCGCCAGCAGCCAAGATGGTACAGGGTTTCTGGGGAATGAAAAACTGTTTTTT
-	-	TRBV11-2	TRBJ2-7	CASSLDSYEQYF	TGTGCCAGCAGCTTAGACAGCTACGAGCAGTACTTC
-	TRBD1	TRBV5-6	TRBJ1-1	CASSLLQTGIRTEAFF	TGTGCCAGCAGCCTACTTCAGACAGGGATAAGGACTGAAGCTTTCTTT
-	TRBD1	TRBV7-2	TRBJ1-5	CASSLEAQGVLFNQPQHF	TGTGCCAGCAGCTTAGAAGCACAGGGGGTGTTATTTAATCAGCCCCAGCATTTT
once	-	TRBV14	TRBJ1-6	CASSQLEAQSPLHF	TGTGCCAGCAGCCAATTGGAGGCTCAGTCACCCCTCCACTTT
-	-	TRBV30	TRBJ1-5	CAWNEGGNQPQHF	TGTGCCTGGAATGAGGGTGGCAATCAGCCCCAGCATTTT
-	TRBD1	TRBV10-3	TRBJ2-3	CAISGTGGTSTDTQYF	TGTGCCATCAGTGGGACAGGGGGCACTAGCACAGATACGCAGTATTTT
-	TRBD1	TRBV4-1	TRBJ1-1	CASSQSLTGRITEAFF	TGCGCCAGCAGCCAGTCTCTGACAGGGAGGATCACTGAAGCTTTCTTT
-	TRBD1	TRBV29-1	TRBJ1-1	CSAQRGQGAEAFF	TGCAGCGCCCAACGCGGACAGGGAGCTGAAGCTTTCTTT
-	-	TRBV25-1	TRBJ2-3	CASSLRQVRSTDTQYF	TGTGCCAGCAGTCTCAGACAGGTCCGTAGCACAGATACGCAGTATTTT
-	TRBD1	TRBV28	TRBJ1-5	CASRTFTGGPQPQHF	TGTGCCAGCAGAACCTTTACAGGGGGCCCTCAGCCCCAGCATTTT
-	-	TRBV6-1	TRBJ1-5	CASTPWGEEAQPQHF	TGTGCCAGCACCCCTTGGGGGGAAGAGGCTCAGCCCCAGCATTTT
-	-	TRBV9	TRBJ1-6	CASSVGQGNSPLHF	TGTGCCAGCAGCGTAGGCCAGGGCAATTCACCCCTCCACTTT
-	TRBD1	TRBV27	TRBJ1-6	CASSLGDRVYSPLHF	TGTGCCAGCAGCCTTGGGGACAGGGTATATTCACCCCTCCACTTT
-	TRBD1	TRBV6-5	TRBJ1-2	CASSYFTGANYGYTF	TGTGCCAGCAGTTACTTTACAGGGGCTAACTATGGCTACACCTTC
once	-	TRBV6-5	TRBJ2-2	CASSQTRSAYGELFF	TGTGCCAGCAGTCAGACTCGTAGTGCGTACGGGGAGCTGTTTTTT
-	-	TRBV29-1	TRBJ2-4	CSVEDERYIQYF	TGCAGCGTTGAAGATGAGCGGTACATTCAGTACTTC
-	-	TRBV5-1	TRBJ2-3	CASSKLDPRRGDTQYF	TGCGCCAGCAGCAAGTTGGACCCCAGGAGAGGGGATACGCAGTATTTT
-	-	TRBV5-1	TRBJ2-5	CASRPTPGGETQYF	TGCGCCAGCAGGCCGACACCAGGAGGAGAGACCCAGTACTTC
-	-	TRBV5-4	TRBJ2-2	CASSLAIAGGSGELFF	TGTGCCAGCAGCTTGGCCATTGCAGGGGGGAGCGGGGAGCTGTTTTTT
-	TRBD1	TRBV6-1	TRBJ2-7	CASKERQGVSYEQYF	TGTGCCAGCAAAGAACGGCAGGGGGTCTCCTACGAGCAGTACTTC
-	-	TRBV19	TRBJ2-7	CASMALAQGKYEQYF	TGTGCCAGTATGGCGTTGGCCCAGGGGAAATACGAGCAGTACTTC